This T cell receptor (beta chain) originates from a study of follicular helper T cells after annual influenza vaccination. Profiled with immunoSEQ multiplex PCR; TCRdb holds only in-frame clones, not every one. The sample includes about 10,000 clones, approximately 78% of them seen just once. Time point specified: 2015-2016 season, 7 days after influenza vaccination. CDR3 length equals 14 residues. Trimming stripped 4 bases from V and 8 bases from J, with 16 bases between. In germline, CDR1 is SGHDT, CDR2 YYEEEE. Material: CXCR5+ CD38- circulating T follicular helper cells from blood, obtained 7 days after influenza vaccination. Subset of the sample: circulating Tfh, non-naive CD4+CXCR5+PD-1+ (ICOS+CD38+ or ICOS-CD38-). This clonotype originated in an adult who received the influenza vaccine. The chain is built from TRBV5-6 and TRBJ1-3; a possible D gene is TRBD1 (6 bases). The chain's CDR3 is CASSTTGLYDTIYF. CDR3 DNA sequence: TGTGCCAGCAGCACGACAGGCCTTTATGACACCATATATTTT.